Presented here are 11 T cell receptor beta chains from one specimen sequenced in a study of cytomegalovirus exposure and HLA in healthy donors. Amplification used 60 Vbeta primers and 13 Jbeta primers. Repertoires were generated with immunoSEQ multiplex PCR, while TCRdb's copy carries only in-frame clones and drops some. The data show some 57,000 clones, about two thirds seen once. Sequenced sample: PBMCs. The source is a woman in her fifties or sixties in good health and CMV-seropositive.

V and J are TRBV19 and TRBJ1-3; 11 bases align to TRBD1. Germline assignment: CDR1 LNHDA and CDR2 SQIVND (reference sequence). CDR3 length: 14 amino acids. The V segment lost 10 bases and the J segment 7 bases; nucleotides outside the gene matches: 9. The CDR3, as DNA: TGTGCCACCGAGGACAGGGGGCTTCGGAACACCATATATTTT. Translation gives CATEDRGLRNTIYF.

V and J are TRBV9 and TRBJ1-6; 10 bases are a match to TRBD1. The CDR3 loop spans 13 amino acids. J gave up 9 bases and V 4 bases, and 1 base lay outside the gene matches. Germline V lookup: CDR1 SGDLS, CDR2 YYNGEE. This CDR3 reads CASSRDRGSPLHF. The CDR3 region has the DNA TGTGCCAGCAGCCGGGACAGGGGTTCACCCCTCCACTTT.

V usage is TRBV7-2 and J usage is TRBJ1-3; 7 bases fit TRBD1. The V gene's germline CDR1 is SGHTA and CDR2 FQGNSA. This CDR3 is built from 19 residues. V lost 5 bases to trimming and J lost 4 bases; unmatched junction nucleotides: 20. The CDR3 nucleotides read TGTGCCAGCAGCCCCTCACCTCCCGGGACAAGGGGGCTCGGAAACACCATATATTTT. This sequence encodes CASSPSPPGTRGLGNTIYF.

The V and J genes are TRBV7-7 and TRBJ1-5; D perhaps matches TRBD1 (6 bases). The CDR3 consists of 15 residues. Germline V gene data show CDR1 as SSHAT and CDR2 as FNYEAQ (reference sequence). The V end was cut by 3 bases, the J end by 0 bases, with 9 bases between. The CDR3 bases are TGTGCCAGCAGCTTCCAGGGGTATAGCAATCAGCCCCAGCATTTT. Its protein product is CASSFQGYSNQPQHF.

This clone showed up just a few times. The chain has TRBV19 and TRBJ1-2; 9 bases line up with TRBD1. The CDR3 loop spans 15 amino acids. V shed 3 bases and J 9 bases; nucleotides not matched to a gene: 11. Germline values: CDR1 LNHDA, CDR2 SQIVND (reference sequence). The CDR3, as DNA: TGTGCCAGTAGTATTGGACAGGGGTTTTATGAGAGCTACACCTTC. This translates into CASSIGQGFYESYTF.

The V gene is TRBV19, the J gene TRBJ1-2; 7 bases are a match to TRBD1. Germline loops: CDR1 LNHDA, CDR2 SQIVND (reference sequence). The CDR3 runs 12 residues. The trim removed 7 bases at V and 6 bases at J, leaving 5 bases unmatched. CDR3 bases: TGTGCCAGTACCGGGACAGAAGATGGCTACACCTTC. Translated, it gives CASTGTEDGYTF.

The rearrangement links TRBV27 to TRBJ2-1; 7 bases agree with TRBD1. CDR1 and CDR2 from the germline V gene are MNHEY and SMNVEV (reference sequence). V was pared by 0 bases and J by 9 bases, with 5 bases of the junction left unmatched. There are 14 residues in the CDR3. This CDR3 reads CASSLSTGVGEQFF. The CDR3 nucleotides read TGTGCCAGCAGTTTATCAACAGGGGTTGGTGAGCAGTTCTTC.

The V call is TRBV5-1, the J call TRBJ1-1; 7 nucleotides match TRBD1. V trimming: 7 bases; J trimming: 1 base; junction bases outside the gene matches: 10. This CDR3 has 15 amino acids. In germline, CDR1 is SGHRS, CDR2 YFSETQ. This CDR3 is CASHVRGLGNTEAFF. DNA for the CDR3: TGCGCCAGCCACGTGAGGGGGCTGGGGAACACTGAAGCTTTCTTT.

The chain is built from TRBV14 and TRBJ1-1; D gene unclear. The germline V gene encodes CDR1 SGHDN and CDR2 FVKESK. Trimming stripped 3 bases from V and 3 bases from J, with 14 bases between. The CDR3 length is 15 residues. CDR3 residues: CASSHHLFRDTEAFF. The CDR3 DNA follows: TGTGCCAGCAGCCACCATCTATTTAGAGACACTGAAGCTTTCTTT.

This chain joins TRBV5-4 and TRBJ2-4, with 10 positions matching TRBD2. V lost 4 bases to trimming and J lost 3 bases; unmatched junction nucleotides: 7. Germline CDR1 SGHNT, CDR2 YYREEE (reference sequence). The CDR3 length is 16 residues. This CDR3 reads CASSPSGGAGKNIQYF. In DNA, the CDR3 is TGTGCCAGCAGCCCCAGCGGGGGGGCGGGCAAAAACATTCAGTACTTC.

The chain couples TRBV6-5 to TRBJ1-2, with D hard to call. V was shortened by 10 bases and J by 8 bases, with 17 bases between the two germline ends. The CDR3 spans 12 residues. The germline V gene encodes CDR1 MNHEY and CDR2 SVGAGI. CDR3 region: CATHLGSQGYTF. CDR3 nucleotide sequence: TGTGCCACCCACCTTGGGAGCCAGGGCTACACCTTC.